The entry below describes one T cell receptor beta chain. Sequenced by immunoSEQ multiplex PCR; TCRdb stores in-frame clones only, minus some. The sample holds over 200,000 clones, under 90% seen once. The data were obtained in a study of blood T cell repertoires in COVID-19. This CDR3 is built from 16 residues. The germline V gene encodes CDR1 SGHVS and CDR2 FQNEAQ. V lost 2 bases, J lost 0 bases, and 13 bases lay in between. Sequencing was done on a sample of PBMCs or T cells enriched from blood (not recorded which). The sequence was collected from a woman aged 45-60 years with acute COVID-19. The V call is TRBV7-8, the J call TRBJ1-1; no definite D call. In DNA form, the CDR3 reads TGTGCCAGCAGCTTACGACTTTACCCTCTGAACACTGAAGCTTTCTTT. Encoded protein: CASSLRLYPLNTEAFF.